The following is a T cell receptor beta chain sequence with its context. Its antigen is not identified. These data come from a study of T cell repertoires in cytomegalovirus infection. Turning to the study itself: Shared public TCR beta signatures pointed to both CMV infection and a matching HLA type. Regarding the study as a whole: Summed public TCR beta family frequency identified CMV carriers bearing the relevant HLA. The study found HLA-C-restricted CMV-specific TCR beta clonotypes dominating the ex vivo response.

This CDR3 contains 13 residues. Trimming cost V 8 bases and J 0 bases, with 10 bases left between them. Germline loops: CDR1 MNHEY, CDR2 SMNVEV (reference sequence). TCRdb reanalysed the reads using MiXCR and keeps one entry per CDR3 protein. The table lists 900,000 to 950,000 distinct CDR3 sequences, about 33% of them singletons. The source was cultured CD8+ T cells from PBMCs, collected from culture after CMV antigen stimulation. The TCR was taken from a human donor in good health (CMV status not recorded). Some clones in this sample may be carry-over from other donors' samples. The chain recombines TRBV27 with TRBJ1-1; D remains ambiguous. The CDR3 sequence is CASGWGVNTEAFF. CDR3 coding DNA: TGTGCCAGCGGATGGGGAGTGAACACTGAAGCTTTCTTT.